This entry describes one TCR beta chain. Per the original methods: Reference gene primer amplification in the assay estimated nucleated cell counts. Assay: immunoSEQ multiplex PCR; the TCRdb copy retains only in-frame clones and omits some. The DNA gave D and trimming, while V, J and clone size come from that table. This repertoire shows about 210,000 clones, about 92% found once; its top ten account for around 1.2%. These data come from a study of blood T cell repertoires in COVID-19. Across the whole study: The United States, Italy and Spain were the sources of the acute and convalescent COVID-19 samples. Sample material is recorded as cDNA or gDNA derived from T cells, B-cell-depleted T cells, or PBMCs.

The ends lost 7 bases at V and 4 bases at J; junction bases unmatched: 8. Germline V CDR1 and CDR2: SQVTM, ANQGSEA. The CDR3 runs to 14 residues. This receptor was identified in a man in his thirties or forties with acute or convalescent COVID-19. Sequenced sample: peripheral blood. The chain links TRBV29-1 to TRBJ1-5; 9 bases line up with TRBD1. The CDR3 region has the DNA TGCAGCGCTCGGACAGGGGACGGGAATCAGCCCCAGCATTTT. Translation: CSARTGDGNQPQHF.